Following are 25 T cell receptor beta chains from one sample sequenced in a study of T-cell reconstitution after alpha-beta-depleted transplantation in children. The library targeted TCRbeta and was prepared with unique molecular identifiers. From the PCR reads, TCRdb called clonotypes with MiXCR, one entry per CDR3 protein. The sample shows about 610,000 distinct CDR3 sequences, about 10% of them seen only once. Material: PBMCs from the stem cell graft donor, obtained from the stem cell graft. Every receptor here comes from a human donor who donated a stem cell graft to a child with acute myeloid leukemia.

Ten or more counts support this clonotype. The chain employs TRBV20-1 and TRBJ2-7; TRBD2 aligns across 9 bases. The CDR3 extends over 13 amino acids. Germline lookup yields CDR1 DFQATT and CDR2 SNEGSKA (reference sequence). The J segment lost 2 bases and the V segment lost 7 bases, leaving 6 bases of the junction unmatched. The CDR3 region has the DNA TGCAGTGTCCGACTAGCGGCGACCTACGAGCAGTACTTC. Its protein is CSVRLAATYEQYF.

This clonotype showed up many times. The chain is built from TRBV20-1 and TRBJ2-1, with 15 bases fitting TRBD2. Germline V gene data show CDR1 as DFQATT and CDR2 as SNEGSKA (reference sequence). The CDR3 totals 17 residues. V trimming: 5 bases; J trimming: 7 bases; junction bases outside the gene matches: 12. The CDR3 nucleotides are TGCAGTGCTCTACCAGTTTGGGGACTAGCGGGAGGTAATGAGCAGTTCTTC. Translated, it gives CSALPVWGLAGGNEQFF.

This clonotype was counted at least ten times. The rearrangement uses TRBV5-5 and TRBJ2-1, with 9 bases identical to TRBD2. Germline trimming cut 0 bases from V and 8 bases from J; bases unmatched to any gene: 6. This CDR3 has 15 amino acids. Per the germline V gene, CDR1 is SGHKS and CDR2 is YYEKEE (reference sequence). The CDR3 DNA reads TGTGCCAGCAGCTTGGAGGGACTAGCAGTGGATGAGCAGTTCTTC. Translated, it gives CASSLEGLAVDEQFF.

The chain has TRBV30 and TRBJ2-1, with 9 bases identical to TRBD2. Germline V gene sequence: CDR1 GTSNPN, CDR2 SVGIG (reference sequence). V shed 2 bases and J 1 base; nucleotides not matched to a gene: 9. The CDR3 loop spans 17 amino acids. The CDR3 loop reads CAWSPRLAGASYNEQFF. CDR3 coding DNA: TGTGCCTGGAGTCCCCGCTTAGCGGGAGCATCCTACAATGAGCAGTTCTTC.

This clonotype was seen at least ten times. The rearrangement uses TRBV12-3 or TRBV12-4 and TRBJ1-1; D gene uncertain. The ends were cut back, 7 bases at V and 1 base at J, with 10 bases in the middle. This CDR3 comprises 13 residues. The CDR3 protein is CASKPTENTEAFF. The CDR3 bases are TGTGCCAGCAAACCGACCGAGAACACTGAAGCTTTCTTT.

This clonotype came up a few times. The genes are TRBV7-9 and TRBJ2-7; D ambiguous. CDR1 is SEHNR, CDR2 FQNEAQ, per germline (reference sequence). The CDR3 consists of 14 residues. Trimming shortened V by 2 bases and J by 5 bases, and 13 bases separated the two germline ends. The CDR3 reads CASSLTGARHEQYF. The CDR3 coding sequence is TGTGCCAGCAGCTTAACGGGCGCCAGACACGAGCAGTACTTC.

This clonotype was counted only a few times. This chain joins TRBV30 and TRBJ1-5, with 7 positions matching TRBD1. J lost 6 bases, V lost 1 base, and 9 bases had no gene match. Germline V gene data show CDR1 as GTSNPN and CDR2 as SVGIG (reference sequence). The CDR3 has 15 amino acids. The CDR3 here is CAWSDLGGGGQPQHF. In DNA form, the CDR3 reads TGTGCCTGGAGTGATCTCGGAGGGGGCGGTCAGCCCCAGCATTTT.

This clonotype was counted at least ten times. The chain joins TRBV5-5 to TRBJ2-3; TRBD2 agrees at 7 bases. The junction had 6 bases not matched to a gene; V was cut back by 4 bases and J by 10 bases. CDR1 and CDR2 from the germline V gene are SGHKS and YYEKEE (reference sequence). The CDR3 covers 12 residues. The CDR3 is CASSRDYDAQYF. The DNA of the CDR3 is TGTGCCAGCAGCCGGGACTACGACGCGCAGTATTTT.

The chain joins TRBV24-1 to TRBJ2-3, with 9 bases identical to TRBD1. Trimming took 2 bases from V and 8 from J; bases not matched to a gene: 10. The CDR3 is 16 amino acids. Per germline, CDR1 KGHDR and CDR2 SFDVKD. The CDR3 DNA follows: TGTGCCACCAGTGATTACGGACAGGGGAACGCTCGTACGCAGTATTTT. Its protein is CATSDYGQGNARTQYF.

This clonotype was detected ten times or more. The CDR3 reads CSARVYTGELFF. The CDR3 nucleotides are TGCAGCGCCCGGGTCTACACCGGGGAGCTGTTTTTT. The chain employs TRBV29-1 and TRBJ2-2; D is undetermined. Trimming left V 7 bases short and J 3 bases short, with 9 bases between. Germline V lookup: CDR1 SQVTM, CDR2 ANQGSEA. The CDR3 contains 12 residues.

There are many counts of this clonotype. J is TRBJ2-1 and V is TRBV7-3, with 8 bases identical to TRBD2. The germline V gene encodes CDR1 SGHTA and CDR2 FQGTGA. This CDR3 is built from 15 residues. V lost 0 bases to trimming and J lost 8 bases; unmatched junction nucleotides: 6. CDR3 in amino acids: CASSLTSGTNYEQFF. The CDR3 DNA reads TGTGCCAGCAGCTTAACTAGCGGGACCAACTATGAGCAGTTCTTC.

The J gene is TRBJ2-2, the V gene TRBV5-1; possibly TRBD1 or TRBD2 for D (7 bases each). Germline V gene sequence: CDR1 SGHRS, CDR2 YFSETQ. This CDR3 is 15 amino acids long. Trimming left V 5 bases short and J 7 bases short, with 18 bases between. CDR3 DNA sequence: TGCGCCAGCAGTCGGGGGACAGCGGGACACGGGGAGCTGTTTTTT. Amino acid sequence: CASSRGTAGHGELFF.

V is TRBV12-3 or TRBV12-4 and J is TRBJ2-1; D remains unclear. There are 11 residues in the CDR3. The V and J ends lost 7 bases and 6 bases respectively, with 7 bases between them. The DNA of the CDR3 is TGTGCCAGCAACCAGCGCAATGAGCAGTTCTTC. Protein: CASNQRNEQFF.

The chain couples TRBV11-2 to TRBJ2-3, with TRBD2 matching 12 bases. Germline assignment: CDR1 SGHAT and CDR2 FQNNGV. The CDR3 contains 17 residues. The ends lost 0 bases at V and 2 bases at J; junction bases unmatched: 3. The CDR3 sequence is CASSLEGLAGLTDTQYF. CDR3 nucleotide sequence: TGTGCCAGCAGCTTAGAGGGACTAGCGGGCCTCACAGATACGCAGTATTTT.

In its sample, this clonotype was seen a few times. This chain uses TRBV4-3 with TRBJ2-7, with 7 bases aligning to TRBD2. The CDR3 is made up of 15 amino acids. The ends lost 0 bases at V and 6 bases at J; junction bases unmatched: 8. Germline V lookup: CDR1 LGHNA, CDR2 YSLEER. DNA for the CDR3: TGCGCCAGCAGCCAAGATTTGACTAGCTTCTCCGAGCAGTACTTC. Its translation is CASSQDLTSFSEQYF.

This chain uses TRBV7-6 with TRBJ2-5; D gene ambiguous. The V gene's germline CDR1 is SGHVS and CDR2 FNYEAQ. The CDR3 runs 14 residues. Deletions cut 1 base from V and 5 bases from J, with 11 bases between. Written as DNA, the CDR3 is TGTGCCAGCAGCTTAGACCCCCTCGGGGAGACCCAGTACTTC. This sequence encodes CASSLDPLGETQYF.

This clonotype was counted between two and nine times. This chain uses TRBV12-5 with TRBJ2-5, with 10 bases matching TRBD2. V was clipped by 6 bases and J by 5 bases; unmatched bases: 3. Germline CDR1 is LGHNT and CDR2 is FRNRAP. This CDR3 contains 13 residues. CDR3 amino acids: CASGVSGRETQYF. DNA for the CDR3: TGTGCTAGTGGGGTTAGCGGGAGGGAGACCCAGTACTTC.

Comments on this clonotype: A much larger clone sits a single nucleotide away, making a read error possible. The chain joins TRBV19 to TRBJ2-5, with TRBD2 identical over 11 bases. Germline loops: CDR1 LNHDA, CDR2 SQIVND (reference sequence). The CDR3 covers 15 residues. CDR3 nucleotide sequence: TGTGCCAGTAAAGCGACTAGCGGGGACCAAGAGACCCAGCACTTC. Residues: CASKATSGDQETQHF.

Many counts were recorded for this clonotype. This sequence joins TRBV6-2 or TRBV6-3 and TRBJ2-2, with a possible D match to TRBD2 (6 bases). The ends were cut back, 0 bases at V and 7 bases at J, with 15 bases in the middle. The CDR3 loop spans 16 amino acids. Germline CDR1 and CDR2: MNHEY and SVGEGT. The CDR3, as DNA: TGTGCCAGCAGTTACTCCGCGGGGAGGACTGTCGGGGAGCTGTTTTTT. This sequence encodes CASSYSAGRTVGELFF.

At least ten counts were recorded for this clonotype. The V and J genes are TRBV18 and TRBJ2-7, with 8 bases lining up with TRBD2. V shed 1 base and J 0 bases; nucleotides not matched to a gene: 8. The germline gives CDR1 KGHSH, CDR2 LQKENI. The CDR3 spans 17 residues. The CDR3 protein is CASSPLRTSGVSYEQYF. The CDR3 DNA is TGTGCCAGCTCACCACTGAGAACTAGCGGTGTCTCCTACGAGCAGTACTTC.

Ten or more counts support this clonotype. The chain is built from TRBV7-9 and TRBJ2-5, with a tentative D call TRBD2 (6 bases). The V end was cut by 1 base, the J end by 1 base, with 13 bases between. Germline lookup yields CDR1 SEHNR and CDR2 FQNEAQ (reference sequence). CDR3 length equals 16 residues. CDR3 region: CASSLGGLLAQETQYF. For the CDR3, the DNA is TGTGCCAGCAGCTTAGGTGGCTTACTAGCCCAAGAGACCCAGTACTTC. Together with reference TRBV7-9 and TRBJ2-5, the CDR3 gives the full variable domain: DTGVSQNPRHKITKRGQNVTFRCDPISEHNRLYWYRQTLGQGPEFLTYFQNEAQLEKSRLLSDRFSAERPKGSFSTLEIQRTEQGDSAMYLCASSLGGLLAQETQYFGPGTRLLVL.

This sequence joins TRBV24-1 and TRBJ2-1; D ambiguous. This CDR3 comprises 15 residues. Trimming cost V 4 bases and J 0 bases, with 9 bases left between them. Germline CDR1 reads KGHDR; CDR2 reads SFDVKD. The CDR3 here is CATSDGISSYNEQFF. The CDR3 region has the DNA TGTGCCACCAGTGACGGCATCAGCTCCTACAATGAGCAGTTCTTC.

The rearrangement uses TRBV5-6 and TRBJ1-1; no reliable D call. Trimming stripped 2 bases from V and 4 bases from J, with 15 bases between. Germline V gives CDR1 SGHDT, CDR2 YYEEEE. The CDR3 length is 15 residues. CDR3 sequence: CASSLDYASGTEAFF. Written as DNA, the CDR3 is TGTGCCAGCAGCTTAGATTACGCCTCGGGCACTGAAGCTTTCTTT.

This clonotype was observed a handful of times. This chain uses TRBV6-2 or TRBV6-3 with TRBJ2-6; a possible D gene is TRBD2 (6 bases). The CDR3 totals 15 residues. Germline V CDR1 and CDR2: MNHEY, SVGEGT. V gave up 4 bases and J gave up 4 bases, with 11 bases separating them. The CDR3 loop is CASSLEGRGANVLTF. CDR3 in DNA: TGTGCCAGCAGTTTGGAGGGGCGCGGGGCCAACGTCCTGACTTTC.

The V and J genes are TRBV3-1 and TRBJ2-7; D gene ambiguous. CDR3 length: 16 residues. Trimming cost V 4 bases and J 4 bases, with 20 bases left between them. CDR1 and CDR2 (germline): LGHDT, YNNKEL (reference sequence). CDR3 sequence reads: CASSPKIGRRLYEQYF. The DNA of the CDR3 is TGTGCCAGCAGCCCTAAGATTGGCAGGCGCTTATACGAGCAGTACTTC.